This T cell receptor beta chain was found in a study of T-cell memory formation after mild COVID-19. There are a few counts of this clonotype. The target antigen is unknown. MiXCR, run by TCRdb on the 5' RACE reads, gives a single entry per CDR3 protein. The sample contains 150,000 or so distinct CDR3 sequences, approximately 26% of which appear only once. Regarding the study as a whole: CM and EM subsets held most contracting CD4+ clones; EMRA held CD8+ ones. Pre-infection memory carried some responding clones, suggesting that cross-reactive memory joined. Whether day 37 second-wave clones are SARS-CoV-2-specific was not confirmed.

Specimen: PBMCs or a T cell subset sorted from them (not recorded which). This TCR derives from an adult woman who had mild COVID-19 (a few samples of this study predate the infection). Cell type and time point are not known.

The CDR3 DNA is TGTGCCAGCAGCCCCTTGGAACTAGCGGGGCACGAGCAGTACTTC. It specifies CASSPLELAGHEQYF. V gene TRBV9 combines with J gene TRBJ2-7, with TRBD2 matching over 10 bases. Trimming removed 4 bases from V and 5 bases from J; junction bases left unmatched: 9. This CDR3 comprises 15 residues. CDR1 and CDR2 (germline): SGDLS, YYNGEE.